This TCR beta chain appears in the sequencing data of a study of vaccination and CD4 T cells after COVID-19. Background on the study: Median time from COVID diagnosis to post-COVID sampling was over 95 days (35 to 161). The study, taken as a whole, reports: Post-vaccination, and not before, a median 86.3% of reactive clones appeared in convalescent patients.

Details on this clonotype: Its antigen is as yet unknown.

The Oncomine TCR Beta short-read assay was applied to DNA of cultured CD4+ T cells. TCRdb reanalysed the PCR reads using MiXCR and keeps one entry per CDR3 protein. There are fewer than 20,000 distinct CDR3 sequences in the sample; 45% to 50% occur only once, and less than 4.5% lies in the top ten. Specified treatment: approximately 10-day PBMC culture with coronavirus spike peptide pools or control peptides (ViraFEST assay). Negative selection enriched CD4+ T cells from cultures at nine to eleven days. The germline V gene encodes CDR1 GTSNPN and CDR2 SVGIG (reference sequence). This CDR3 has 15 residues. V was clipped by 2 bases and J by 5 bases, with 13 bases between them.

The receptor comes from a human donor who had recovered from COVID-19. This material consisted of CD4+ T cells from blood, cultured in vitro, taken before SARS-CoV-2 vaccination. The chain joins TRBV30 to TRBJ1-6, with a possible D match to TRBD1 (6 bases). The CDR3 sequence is CAWSPQGGHNSPLHF. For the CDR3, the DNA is TGTGCCTGGAGTCCACAGGGAGGCCATAATTCACCCCTCCACTTT.